This T cell receptor beta chain is drawn from a study of blood T cells in healthy people across ages. Study overall: Per every two T cells, about one barcoded beta molecule was captured by template switching.

This clonotype was picked up one time. The authors ran a second PCR of about 6 to 11 cycles using a sample-barcoded 5' primer and a J-beta primer mix. TCRdb re-called the 5' RACE reads through MiXCR, storing one row per CDR3 protein. The profile shows some 670,000 distinct CDR3 sequences, 52% of them singletons. Germline V gives CDR1 MGHRA, CDR2 YSYEKL. Trimming left V 0 bases short and J 4 bases short, with 9 bases between. The CDR3 sequence is 14 residues long. The sample consisted of blood. The chain couples TRBV4-1 to TRBJ1-2; D remains unclear. This clonotype was obtained from a woman aged 80 or over in good health. The CDR3 sequence is CASSQDTGFYGYTF. DNA for the CDR3: TGCGCCAGCAGCCAAGATACCGGATTCTATGGCTACACCTTC.